This T cell receptor beta chain comes out of a study of T cell responses to AZD1222 COVID-19 vaccine (dated by TCRdb to about 2021). General notes on the study: TCR sequencing was performed for 230 to 250 trial participants, of whom about 200 were given two doses of AZD1222 and around 26 were given two doses of MenACWY control vaccine. Trial participants were enrolled into age subgroups of 18-55, 56-69 and 70-plus years, which contained 148, 28 and 57 TCR-sequenced participants, respectively.

As to this clone: Its binding antigen is unknown. Per-nucleotide qualities are absent, and no much larger clonotype sits a single base away.

The CDR3 regions of human TCRbeta chains were analyzed by immunosequencing. Per the original workflow: Repertoire TCRs were checked for matches against a reference library of SARS-CoV-2-specific TCRs that had been generated using the MIRA antigen-specificity platform. Breadth was defined as the fraction of unique TCRs that were SARS-CoV-2-associated. Depth was defined as the fraction of total T cells that were SARS-CoV-2-associated. Using the MIRA data, each spike-specific TCR was assigned both to the spike region to which the TCR was reactive and to a CD4 or CD8 class. Log10-transformed breadth and depth values were compared by one-way ANOVA with Sidak's multiple comparisons tests. TCRdb took over this immuneACCESS table, retaining in-frame rearrangements with V and J assigned. Such tables are incomplete; in checked studies, under half of the missing clones stem from an unresolved V gene, and the remainder is unexplained. V and J calls and clone size follow that table, whereas D and trimming were derived from the DNA. Counted in this sample were about 160,000 clones; around 90% of them appeared once. The top ten constitute approximately 3.6% of the sample.

CDR1 and CDR2 (SGDLS, YYNGEE) derive from the germline V gene. The trim is 7 bases for V and 1 base for J, with a gap of 6 bases between the germline ends. Taken from cysteine to phenylalanine, the CDR3 has 12 residues. Only the CDR3 DNA stays, 36 bases, in frame from base 1. The time point label, as the study defines it: about 28 days (+/-7) after the second vaccine dose. AZD1222 recipients whose second dose came at about 4 weeks and those whose second dose came at about 12 weeks were combined into one group, since spike-specific TCR depth and breadth did not differ between the two schedules. Vaccinee samples came from UK trials COV001 and COV002, including a single-blind randomized controlled phase 2/3 trial of AZD1222 (ChAdOx1 nCoV-19) in healthy adults. For TCRbeta chain sequencing, PBMC samples were collected from trial participants at day 0 and at day 28 after the second dose. What the study reported, not specific to this receptor: Reportedly, almost half of the unique spike-specific TCRs recognized epitopes lying outside the regions that are mutated in the B.1.351 and B.1.1.7 variants. Participants were mostly white British and included more females than males, and it was suggested by the authors that clonal diversity may have been underestimated. Only five to seven AZD1222 recipients were SARS-CoV-2 seropositive at baseline, limiting conclusions about previously exposed vaccinees. After two AZD1222 doses, both the breadth and the depth of spike-specific TCRs were significantly higher than at day 0 and than in MenACWY recipients. No day 14 peak-response samples were available, so repertoires were characterized only after the peak T cell response. The vaccine-associated CD4 TCRs covered the entire spike protein, and the dominant responses fell in regions 160-218 and 743-854. In the small 56-69-year group, the increase in depth fell short of significance, most likely because of low power.

The receptor was derived from an adult who received the AZD1222 COVID-19 vaccine. This chain joins TRBV9 to TRBJ2-1; a tentative D match to TRBD2 spans 6 bases. This sample comprised peripheral blood, obtained 28 days after the second AZD1222 dose. The bases are TGTGCCAGCGGGAGGTCCTACAATGAGCAGTTCTTC. It encodes CASGRSYNEQFF.